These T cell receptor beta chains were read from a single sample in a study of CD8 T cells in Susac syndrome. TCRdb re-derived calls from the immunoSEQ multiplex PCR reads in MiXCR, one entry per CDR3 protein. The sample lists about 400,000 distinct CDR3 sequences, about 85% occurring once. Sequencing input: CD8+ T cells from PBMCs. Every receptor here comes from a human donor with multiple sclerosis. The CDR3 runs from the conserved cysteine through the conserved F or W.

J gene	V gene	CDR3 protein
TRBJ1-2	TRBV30	CAGLGDSNYGYTF
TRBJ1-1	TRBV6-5	CASSYSRQGGTEAFF
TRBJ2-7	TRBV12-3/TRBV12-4	CASSFYDGTKGEQYF
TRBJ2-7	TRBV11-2	CASSLDLDWTYEQYF
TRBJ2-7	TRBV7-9	CASSNGLAGYEQYF
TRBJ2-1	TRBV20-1	CSARGGRESYNEQFF
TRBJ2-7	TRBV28	CASSLRDRYEQYF
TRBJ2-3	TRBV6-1	CASSYSGSTDTQYF
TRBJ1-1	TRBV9	CASSVGDPTEAFF
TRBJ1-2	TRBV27	CASRPTGLYGYTF
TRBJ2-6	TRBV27	CASSLTGGFPGANVLTF
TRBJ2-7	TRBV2	CASTSGGYYEQYF
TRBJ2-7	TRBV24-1	CATRGGHGSYEQYF
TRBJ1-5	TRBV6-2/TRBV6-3	CASSPRDSNQPQHF
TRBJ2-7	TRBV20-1	CSARGSREIYEQYF
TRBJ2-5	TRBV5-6	CASSGVLSRRSQETQYF
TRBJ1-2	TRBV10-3	CAISEVTGSYGYTF
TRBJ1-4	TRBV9	CASSKAPNEKLFF
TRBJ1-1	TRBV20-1	CSAREELDTEAFF
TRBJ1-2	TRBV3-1	CASSPGPWGYTF
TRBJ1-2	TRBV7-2	CASSSTGYGYTF
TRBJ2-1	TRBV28	CASSLGGSGLFYNEQFF
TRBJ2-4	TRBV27	CASSFKGWEQNIQYF
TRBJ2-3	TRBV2	CASRARKLAGDRTDTQYF
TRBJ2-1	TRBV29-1	CSVEGRGRGEQFF
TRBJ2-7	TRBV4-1	CASSQDRASGSEGQYF
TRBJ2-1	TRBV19	CASSIDEGTPEVNEQFF
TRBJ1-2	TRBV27	CASRDRGWNGYTF
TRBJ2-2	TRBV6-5	CASSSVVNTGELFF
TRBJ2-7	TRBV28	CASSSMTSGRYEQYF
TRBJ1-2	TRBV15	CATSREGSGYTF
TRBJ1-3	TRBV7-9	CASSPGTSSENTIYF
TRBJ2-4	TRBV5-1	CASSPTGEDKNIQYF
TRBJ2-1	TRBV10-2	CASSEYRFDEQFF
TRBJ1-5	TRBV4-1	CASSHIAETGGPLGNQPQHF
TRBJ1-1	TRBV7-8	CASSFVPGNTEAFF